This T cell receptor beta chain was obtained from a study of spatial heterogeneity in lung cancer. From the 5' RACE reads, TCRdb called clonotypes with MiXCR, one entry per CDR3 protein. The repertoire holds 39,000 or so distinct CDR3 sequences, with 7.5% as singletons. Only a few counts were recorded for this clonotype. Its matching antigen is unknown. General study results and limits: Among blood samples, ubiquitous expanded tumor TCRs appeared more at resection than at follow-up.

This CDR3 comprises 17 residues. Germline V gene sequence: CDR1 MNHNY, CDR2 SVGAGI (reference sequence). Trimming cost V 7 bases and J 0 bases, with 19 bases left between them. Time point of the sample: sample taken at primary tumor resection. The sequence was collected from a male donor with early-stage non-small cell lung cancer. J is TRBJ2-1 and V is TRBV6-6; possible D gene TRBD1, 6 bases. The sequenced sample was PBMCs, obtained at surgery. Written as DNA, the CDR3 is TGTGCCAGCACCACAGCCGGGACACCATACTCCTACAATGAGCAGTTCTTC. Translated: CASTTAGTPYSYNEQFF.